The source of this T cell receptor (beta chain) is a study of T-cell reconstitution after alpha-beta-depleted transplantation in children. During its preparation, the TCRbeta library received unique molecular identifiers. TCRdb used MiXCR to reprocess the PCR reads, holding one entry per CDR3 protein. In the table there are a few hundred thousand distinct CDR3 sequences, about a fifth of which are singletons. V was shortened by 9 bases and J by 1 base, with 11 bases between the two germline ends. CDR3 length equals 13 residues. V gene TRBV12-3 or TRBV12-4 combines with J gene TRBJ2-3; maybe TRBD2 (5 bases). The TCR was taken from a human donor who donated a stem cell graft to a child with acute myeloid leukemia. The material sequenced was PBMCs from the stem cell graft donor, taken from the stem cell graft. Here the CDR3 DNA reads TGTGCCAGTGGTGTGAGGGGCACAGATACGCAGTATTTT. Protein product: CASGVRGTDTQYF.